This paragraph reports one TCR beta chain. The antigen is unknown. The entry originates in a study of cytomegalovirus exposure and HLA in healthy donors. Study in general: Roughly 180 million T cells yielded under 130 million unique TCR beta sequences in earlier analysis.

The study ran its PCR with 60 Vbeta and 13 Jbeta primers. Profiling relied on immunoSEQ multiplex PCR, and the TCRdb table lists in-frame clones only, not all of them. In the table there are under 200,000 clones, 65% to 85% of which are singletons. Whole-study findings and limits: Data from an earlier analysis indicated that most TCR beta V segments were productive either about 87% or about 30% of the time. The authors later found TCR association rates varying by HLA locus, with DRB1 most and HLA-C fewest.

The germline CDR1 and CDR2 sequences are MNHEY and SVGAGI. The junction had 9 bases not matched to a gene; V was cut back by 6 bases and J by 10 bases. This CDR3 contains 13 residues. Sample: PBMCs. This receptor was obtained from a male donor in good health and CMV-seropositive. This chain connects TRBV6-5 to TRBJ2-5; 9 nucleotides align to TRBD2. The CDR3 region has the DNA TGTGCCAGCAGCAACTTGGGCGGGGGGGTCCAGTACTTC. Translated, it gives CASSNLGGGVQYF.